This TCR beta chain was sequenced during a study of T cell responses to AZD1222 COVID-19 vaccine. The germline CDR1 and CDR2 sequences are SNHLY and FYNNEI. The J segment lost 6 bases and the V segment lost 7 bases, leaving 5 bases of the junction unmatched. The CDR3 totals 12 residues. Some clones are missing from TCRdb's copy, which holds only in-frame ones; the method was immunoSEQ multiplex PCR. The sample lists 82,000 or so clones, roughly 90% occurring once. This sequence joins TRBV2 and TRBJ1-1; 7 nucleotides align to TRBD1. This specimen consisted of peripheral blood, obtained on day 0 of AZD1222 vaccination. The clonotype originates from an adult in good health. CDR3 region: CASTPDRAEAFF. CDR3 in DNA: TGTGCCAGCACCCCTGACAGGGCTGAAGCTTTCTTT.